The 23 T cell receptor beta chains listed next were all sequenced from one sample in a study of human T cells and chemical hapten exposure. Using its own MiXCR run on the RACE reads, TCRdb lists one record per CDR3 protein. This table holds some 44,000 distinct CDR3 sequences, around 10% found once. Sample time point: patch test 2, 6 weeks after DPC sensitization. Regarding treatment: therapeutic diphenylcyclopropenone sensitization with weekly scalp DPC. Material: whole blood, obtained in connection with sensitization to the hapten diphenylcyclopropenone (DPC). The receptor set was obtained from a woman aged 40 to 50 with alopecia areata. Some clones in this sample may be carry-over from other donors' samples.

This clonotype was recorded at least ten times. This chain links TRBV2 with TRBJ1-2; possibly TRBD1 for D (6 bases). The CDR3 runs 16 residues. Germline assignment: CDR1 SNHLY and CDR2 FYNNEI. V lost 6 bases, J lost 1 base, and 18 bases lay in between. The DNA for the CDR3 is TGTGCCAGCAGACTCCCCGGGACAAATATTAACTATGGCTACACCTTC. This codes for CASRLPGTNINYGYTF.

This clonotype was observed many times. In DNA, the CDR3 is TGTGCCAGCAGTATAATCGGACAGGGGGCTAAAGAGCAGTACTTC. Protein sequence: CASSIIGQGAKEQYF. This chain connects TRBV6-2 or TRBV6-3 to TRBJ2-7; 11 nucleotides agree with TRBD1. The V segment lost 5 bases and the J segment 7 bases; nucleotides outside the gene matches: 10. The CDR3 contains 15 residues. Germline CDR1 and CDR2: MNHEY and SVGEGT.

About this clonotype: A read error may be the cause here, since a much bigger clone is one base away. J is TRBJ2-7 and V is TRBV4-1, with 7 bases identical to TRBD2. The CDR3 is 16 residues long. CDR1 and CDR2 (germline): MGHRA, YSYEKL. The CDR3 region is CACSPQGGGTSYEQYF. The CDR3, as DNA: TGCGCCTGCAGCCCTCAGGGCGGGGGAACTTCCTACGAGCAGTACTTC.

Many counts were recorded for this clonotype. The chain recombines TRBV4-1 with TRBJ1-1; no firm D call. The germline V gene encodes CDR1 MGHRA and CDR2 YSYEKL. This CDR3 is 12 amino acids long. V was pared by 4 bases and J by 0 bases, with 3 bases between. The CDR3 is CASSRMNTEAFF. The CDR3 DNA is TGCGCCAGCAGCCGTATGAACACTGAAGCTTTCTTT.

This clonotype turned up a few times. The V call is TRBV5-1, the J call TRBJ1-1; D remains unclear. Germline V lookup: CDR1 SGHRS, CDR2 YFSETQ. V lost 2 bases to trimming and J lost 3 bases, with 11 bases between them. The CDR3 covers 14 residues. CDR3 DNA sequence: TGCGCCAGCAGCTTAGAGGGAAGAGACACTGAAGCTTTCTTT. Its translation: CASSLEGRDTEAFF.

This clonotype has a count of ten or more. The chain uses TRBV7-8 and TRBJ2-1, with D perhaps assigned TRBD1 or TRBD2 (5 bases each). The CDR3 covers 14 residues. The V gene's germline CDR1 is SGHVS and CDR2 FQNEAQ. Trimming shortened V by 2 bases and J by 7 bases, and 12 bases separated the two germline ends. The CDR3 loop is CASSLMGTRNEQFF. CDR3 nucleotide sequence: TGTGCCAGCAGCTTAATGGGGACGAGGAATGAGCAGTTCTTC.

This clonotype appeared many times. The rearrangement uses TRBV7-3 and TRBJ2-3; maybe TRBD2 (6 bases). The germline gives CDR1 SGHTA, CDR2 FQGTGA. Trimming left V 1 base short and J 4 bases short, with 12 bases between. The CDR3 is 15 residues long. The CDR3 nucleotides are TGTGCCAGCAGCTTAAGAGGCGGGATCGCAGATACGCAGTATTTT. The encoded protein is CASSLRGGIADTQYF. The full variable domain, completed using reference TRBV7-3 and TRBJ2-3, is GAGVSQTPSNKVTEKGKYVELRCDPISGHTALYWYRQSLGQGPEFLIYFQGTGAADDSGLPNDRFFAVRPEGSVSTLKIQRTERGDSAVYLCASSLRGGIADTQYFGPGTRLTVL.

This clonotype was seen repeatedly, ten times or more. The gene calls are TRBV29-1 and TRBJ2-1; D not resolved. The CDR3 totals 13 residues. The germline CDR1 and CDR2 sequences are SQVTM and ANQGSEA. The V end was cut by 1 base, the J end by 6 bases, with 10 bases between. The CDR3 protein is CSVEVVSFNEQFF. For the CDR3, the DNA is TGCAGCGTTGAAGTAGTTAGCTTCAATGAGCAGTTCTTC.

The rearrangement joins TRBV12-3 or TRBV12-4 to TRBJ1-5; unclear D gene. The CDR3 loop spans 13 amino acids. V lost 3 bases and J 6 bases, leaving 9 bases between the germline ends. DNA for the CDR3: TGTGCCAGCAGTTTCCTGGGCGGTCAGCCCCAGCATTTT. This codes for CASSFLGGQPQHF.

This clonotype was detected a few times. A much larger clone lies one base from this, so it may be a read error. The chain links TRBV29-1 to TRBJ2-6, with 7 bases matching TRBD2. Germline V CDR1 and CDR2: SQVTM, ANQGSEA. The CDR3 is 18 residues long. DNA for the CDR3: TGCAGCGTTGAAGGAAGAAGCGGGGCTAGCTCTGGGGTCAACGTCCTGACTTTC. Translation: CSVEGRSGASSGVNVLTF.

This clonotype was recorded at least ten times. The chain uses TRBV12-3 or TRBV12-4 and TRBJ2-5; TRBD1 aligns across 7 bases. Trimming took 7 bases from V and 5 from J; bases not matched to a gene: 10. CDR3 length: 14 amino acids. The CDR3 DNA reads as TGTGCCAGCACTGGGTGGGACAGTCCTGAGACCCAGTACTTC. Translation gives CASTGWDSPETQYF.

The chain joins TRBV7-9 to TRBJ2-7, with D tentatively TRBD1 or TRBD2 (5 bases each). Trimming cost V 3 bases and J 4 bases, with 13 bases left between them. Germline CDR1 is SEHNR and CDR2 is FQNEAQ (reference sequence). This CDR3 is 14 amino acids long. This CDR3 reads CASSFGAVWYEQYF. The CDR3 bases are TGTGCCAGCAGCTTCGGGGCGGTCTGGTACGAGCAGTACTTC.

The genes are TRBV9 and TRBJ2-3; D not certain. The V end was cut by 4 bases, the J end by 4 bases, with 7 bases between. This CDR3 spans 12 amino acids. From germline, CDR1 is SGDLS and CDR2 YYNGEE. CDR3 loop: CASSPGADTQYF. In DNA, the CDR3 is TGTGCCAGCAGCCCTGGTGCAGATACGCAGTATTTT.

This clonotype was counted only a few times. The chain joins TRBV12-3 or TRBV12-4 to TRBJ2-2; TRBD1 matches at 9 bases. After removal of 5 bases from V and 6 bases from J, the junction contained 13 bases not matched to a gene. The CDR3 runs 17 residues. CDR3 in amino acids: CASSGIQGASLSGELFF. CDR3 in DNA: TGTGCCAGCAGTGGAATACAGGGGGCGTCTCTATCCGGGGAGCTGTTTTTT.

The table lists this clonotype with a few counts. The chain joins TRBV7-6 to TRBJ1-1; 7 nucleotides line up with TRBD1. V was clipped by 4 bases and J by 3 bases; unmatched bases: 2. The germline CDR1 and CDR2 sequences are SGHVS and FNYEAQ. The CDR3 sequence is 13 residues long. CDR3 nucleotide sequence: TGTGCCAGCAGCTACAGGGGCGACACTGAAGCTTTCTTT. It specifies CASSYRGDTEAFF.

Ten or more counts support this clonotype. The chain couples TRBV6-5 to TRBJ1-5, with D hard to call. The CDR3 totals 13 residues. Trimming cost V 2 bases and J 1 base, with 3 bases left between them. Per germline, CDR1 MNHEY and CDR2 SVGAGI. The DNA of the CDR3 is TGTGCCAGCAGTTACGGCAGCAATCAGCCCCAGCATTTT. As protein: CASSYGSNQPQHF.

This clonotype was counted many times. V gene TRBV7-2 combines with J gene TRBJ2-2; TRBD2 matches at 7 bases. J lost 0 bases, V lost 9 bases, and 7 bases had no gene match. There are 15 residues in the CDR3. From germline, CDR1 is SGHTA and CDR2 FQGNSA. The CDR3 reads CASGRAGANTGELFF. In nucleotides, the CDR3 is TGTGCCAGTGGGAGGGCGGGGGCGAACACCGGGGAGCTGTTTTTT.

This clonotype was seen more than once but under ten times. This chain joins TRBV19 and TRBJ2-5, with TRBD2 matching 7 bases. The CDR3 runs 15 residues. CDR1 and CDR2 from the germline V gene are LNHDA and SQIVND (reference sequence). Trimming cost V 5 bases and J 5 bases; bases outside gene matches: 11. The CDR3 DNA reads as TGTGCCAGTAGTCCCCGGGACTACCCCGGGGAGACCCAGTACTTC. This translates into CASSPRDYPGETQYF.

The J gene is TRBJ1-1, the V gene TRBV21-1. TRBV21-1 represents a pseudogene. The CDR3 is 13 amino acids. CDR3 bases: TGTGCCAGCAGCAAAGAGGAGAATTTTGAAGCTTTCTTT. Its protein product is CASSKEENFEAFF.

This clonotype was detected many times. This chain connects TRBV7-7 to TRBJ2-2; a weak D match, TRBD1 (6 bases). The V gene's germline CDR1 is SSHAT and CDR2 FNYEAQ (reference sequence). There are 14 residues in the CDR3. Trimming shortened V by 5 bases and J by 6 bases, and 13 bases separated the two germline ends. Here the CDR3 reads CASSPQTGSGELFF. The CDR3 DNA sequence: TGTGCCAGCAGCCCCCAAACAGGGTCCGGGGAGCTGTTTTTT.

This clonotype was counted at least ten times. The chain has TRBV6-1 and TRBJ2-1; tentatively, D is TRBD2 (6 bases). V lost 4 bases, J lost 8 bases, and 15 bases lay in between. The CDR3 is 14 amino acids. Germline V lookup: CDR1 MNHNS, CDR2 SASEGT. As DNA, the CDR3 is TGTGCCAGCAGTGTGTCTCTTCTAGCGCATGAGCAGTTCTTC. Protein sequence: CASSVSLLAHEQFF.

This clonotype was counted ten times or more. This rearrangement joins TRBV7-2 to TRBJ1-3; TRBD1 is a possible D gene (6 bases). This CDR3 is 15 amino acids long. CDR1 and CDR2 from the germline V gene are SGHTA and FQGNSA. Trimming shortened V by 5 bases and J by 4 bases, and 15 bases separated the two germline ends. Here the CDR3 reads CASSAVGAGGNTIYF. CDR3 in DNA: TGTGCCAGCAGCGCAGTGGGGGCAGGAGGAAACACCATATATTTT.

This clonotype was picked up many times. The rearrangement joins TRBV7-6 to TRBJ2-7, with a tentative D call TRBD1 (6 bases). V lost 1 base, J lost 6 bases, and 13 bases lay in between. Germline V CDR1 and CDR2: SGHVS, FNYEAQ. The CDR3 spans 14 residues. As DNA, the CDR3 is TGTGCCAGCAGCTTAGAAGGAGGCAGGGGCGAGCAGTACTTC. Translating gives CASSLEGGRGEQYF.